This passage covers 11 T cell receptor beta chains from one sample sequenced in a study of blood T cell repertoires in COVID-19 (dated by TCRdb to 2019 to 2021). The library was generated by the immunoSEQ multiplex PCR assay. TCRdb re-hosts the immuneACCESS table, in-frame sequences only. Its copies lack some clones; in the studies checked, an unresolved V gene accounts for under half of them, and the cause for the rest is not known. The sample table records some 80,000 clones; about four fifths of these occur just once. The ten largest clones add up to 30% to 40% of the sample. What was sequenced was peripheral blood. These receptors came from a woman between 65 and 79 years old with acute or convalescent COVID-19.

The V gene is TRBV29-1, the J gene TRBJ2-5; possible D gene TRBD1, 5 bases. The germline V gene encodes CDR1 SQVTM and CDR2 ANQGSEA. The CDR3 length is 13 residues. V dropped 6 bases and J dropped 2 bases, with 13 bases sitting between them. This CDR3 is CSVPGTGQETQYF. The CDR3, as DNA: TGCAGCGTCCCTGGTACAGGTCAAGAGACCCAGTACTTC.

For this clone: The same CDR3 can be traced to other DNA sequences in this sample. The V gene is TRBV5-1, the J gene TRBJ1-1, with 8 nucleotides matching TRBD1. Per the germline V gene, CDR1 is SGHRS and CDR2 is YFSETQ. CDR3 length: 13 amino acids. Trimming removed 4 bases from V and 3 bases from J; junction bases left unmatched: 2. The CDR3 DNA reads TGCGCCAGCAGCCTGACAGGGGACACTGAAGCTTTCTTT. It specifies CASSLTGDTEAFF.

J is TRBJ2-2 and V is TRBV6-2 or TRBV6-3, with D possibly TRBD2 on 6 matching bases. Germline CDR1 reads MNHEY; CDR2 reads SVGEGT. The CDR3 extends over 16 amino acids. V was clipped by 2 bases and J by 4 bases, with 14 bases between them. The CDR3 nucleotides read TGTGCCAGCAGTTACAGGTGGGACTCTTTCACCGGGGAGCTGTTTTTT. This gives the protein CASSYRWDSFTGELFF.

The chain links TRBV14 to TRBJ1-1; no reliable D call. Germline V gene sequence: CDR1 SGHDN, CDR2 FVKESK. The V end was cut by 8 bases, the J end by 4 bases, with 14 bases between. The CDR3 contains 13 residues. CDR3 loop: CASQARRFTEAFF. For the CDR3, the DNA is TGTGCCAGCCAAGCAAGGAGGTTCACTGAAGCTTTCTTT. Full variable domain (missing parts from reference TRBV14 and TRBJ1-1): EAGVTQFPSHSVIEKGQTVTLRCDPISGHDNLYWYRRVMGKEIKFLLHFVKESKQDESGMPNNRFLAERTGGTYSTLKVQPAELEDSGVYFCASQARRFTEAFFGQGTRLTVV.

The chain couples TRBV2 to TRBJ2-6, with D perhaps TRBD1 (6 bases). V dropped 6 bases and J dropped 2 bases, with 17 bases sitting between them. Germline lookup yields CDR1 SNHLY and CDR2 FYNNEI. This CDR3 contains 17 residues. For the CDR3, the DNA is TGTGCCAGCAGAGTCTACCGGGCAGGGGCTGGGGCCAACGTCCTGACTTTC. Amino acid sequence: CASRVYRAGAGANVLTF.

The CDR3 spells CASSLYGGRGYEQYF. DNA for the CDR3: TGTGCCAGCAGCTTATACGGCGGGAGGGGCTACGAGCAGTACTTC. The rearrangement uses TRBV7-2 and TRBJ2-7; 9 nucleotides line up with TRBD2. Per germline, CDR1 SGHTA and CDR2 FQGNSA. The CDR3 covers 15 residues. V trimming: 2 bases; J trimming: 3 bases; junction bases outside the gene matches: 5.

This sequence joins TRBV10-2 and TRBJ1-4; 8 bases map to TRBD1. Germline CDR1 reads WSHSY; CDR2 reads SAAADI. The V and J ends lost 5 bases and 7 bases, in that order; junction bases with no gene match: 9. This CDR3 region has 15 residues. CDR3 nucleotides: TGCGCCAGCAGTATCACAGGGGGACAGGTTGAAAAACTGTTTTTT. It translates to CASSITGGQVEKLFF.

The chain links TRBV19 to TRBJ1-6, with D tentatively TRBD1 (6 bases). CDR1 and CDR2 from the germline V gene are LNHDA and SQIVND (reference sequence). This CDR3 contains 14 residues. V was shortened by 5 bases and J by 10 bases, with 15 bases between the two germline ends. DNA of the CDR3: TGTGCCAGTAGTGCAAACAGGGCTGGATCACCCCTCCACTTT. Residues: CASSANRAGSPLHF.

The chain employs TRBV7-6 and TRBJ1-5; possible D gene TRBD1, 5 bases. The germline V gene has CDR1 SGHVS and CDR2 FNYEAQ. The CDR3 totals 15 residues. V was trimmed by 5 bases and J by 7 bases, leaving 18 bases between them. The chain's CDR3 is CASSLIRQFGQPQHF. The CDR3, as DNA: TGTGCCAGCAGCCTAATACGACAGTTCGGGCAGCCCCAGCATTTT.

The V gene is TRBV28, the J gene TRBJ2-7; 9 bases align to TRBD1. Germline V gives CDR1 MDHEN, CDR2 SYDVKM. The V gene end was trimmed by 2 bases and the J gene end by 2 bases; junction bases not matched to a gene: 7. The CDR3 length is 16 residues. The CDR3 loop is CASSLVLGQGAYEQYF. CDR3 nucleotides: TGTGCCAGCAGTTTAGTCCTGGGACAGGGAGCCTACGAGCAGTACTTC. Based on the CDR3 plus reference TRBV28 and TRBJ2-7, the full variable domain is DVKVTQSSRYLVKRTGEKVFLECVQDMDHENMFWYRQDPGLGLRLIYFSYDVKMKEKGDIPEGYSVSREKKERFSLILESASTNQTSMYLCASSLVLGQGAYEQYFGPGTRLTVT.

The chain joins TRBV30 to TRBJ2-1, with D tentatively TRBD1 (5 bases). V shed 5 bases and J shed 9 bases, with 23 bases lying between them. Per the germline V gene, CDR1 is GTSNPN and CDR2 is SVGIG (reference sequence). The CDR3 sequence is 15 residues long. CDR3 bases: TGTGCCTGGGAGACCAGACTCGCTAATAGGGGTGAGCAGTTCTTC. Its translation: CAWETRLANRGEQFF. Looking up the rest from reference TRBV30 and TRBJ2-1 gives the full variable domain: SQTIHQWPATLVQPVGSPLSLECTVEGTSNPNLYWYRQAAGRGLQLLFYSVGIGQISSEVPQNLSASRPQDRQFILSSKKLLLSDSGFYLCAWETRLANRGEQFFGPGTRLTVL.